These 20 T cell receptor beta chains were all obtained from the same sample, sequenced in a study of spatial heterogeneity in lung cancer (dated by TCRdb to about 2019). What the time point label conveys for this sample: sample taken at primary tumor resection. Receptor libraries were prepared by 5' RACE. Sequencing took place on a NextSeq 500. TCRdb reprocessing: public reads trimmed at Q25 with fastp, clones called with MiXCR, in-frame beta chains kept. Every entry covers one CDR3 protein and lists the most common genes and DNA from its rows. The sample table contains tens of thousands of distinct CDR3 sequences; only one count was recorded for 5.5% to 7.5% of them. Of the sample, approximately 15% is held by the ten largest clones. Sequenced here: PBMCs, sampled at surgery. The receptors were sampled from a male donor with early-stage non-small cell lung cancer.

This clonotype was recorded a few times. The chain combines TRBV12-3 or TRBV12-4 with TRBJ1-1, with no clear D. Deletions cut 5 bases from V and 0 bases from J, with 13 bases between. The CDR3 runs to 15 residues. CDR3 nucleotides: TGTGCCAGCAGTCCCTCCTCGAGACTGAACACTGAAGCTTTCTTT. The encoded protein is CASSPSSRLNTEAFF.

This clonotype was detected many times. V and J are TRBV20-1 and TRBJ2-7; perhaps TRBD2 as D (6 bases). V was shortened by 7 bases and J by 3 bases, with 25 bases between the two germline ends. Germline-derived CDR1 and CDR2 are DFQATT and SNEGSKA (reference sequence). The CDR3 is 16 amino acids. The CDR3 protein is CSVKPAITGDIYEQYF. As DNA, the CDR3 is TGCAGTGTTAAACCCGCGATTACGGGAGATATCTACGAGCAGTACTTC.

This clonotype was recorded many times. The gene calls are TRBV20-1 and TRBJ1-4; D is possibly TRBD1 (6 bases). Trimming shortened V by 6 bases and J by 7 bases, and 15 bases separated the two germline ends. Germline CDR1 DFQATT, CDR2 SNEGSKA (reference sequence). The CDR3 totals 13 residues. The CDR3 DNA follows: TGCAGTGCCTCGGGACATTCGGGTGAAAAACTGTTTTTT. Its translation: CSASGHSGEKLFF.

The rearrangement links TRBV7-2 to TRBJ1-2; the D is unclear. Germline V lookup: CDR1 SGHTA, CDR2 FQGNSA. The CDR3 consists of 12 residues. Deletions cut 4 bases from V and 5 bases from J, with 8 bases between. In DNA, the CDR3 is TGTGCCAGCAGCTCTCAGCAGTATGGCTACACCTTC. Its protein product is CASSSQQYGYTF.

The table lists this clonotype with many counts. V and J are TRBV2 and TRBJ2-3, with D possibly TRBD2 on 5 matching bases. CDR1 and CDR2 (germline): SNHLY, FYNNEI. V lost 4 bases and J 0 bases, leaving 20 bases between the germline ends. The CDR3 loop spans 18 amino acids. The CDR3 DNA is TGTGCCAGCAGTGCAAGTGGACGACCGGGAACTAGCACAGATACGCAGTATTTT. Protein product: CASSASGRPGTSTDTQYF.

This clonotype appeared many times. The J gene is TRBJ2-1, the V gene TRBV12-3 or TRBV12-4; D is unclear. The CDR3 contains 10 residues. Trimming cost V 5 bases and J 6 bases, with 2 bases left between them. The CDR3 DNA reads TGTGCCAGCAGTGTCAATGAGCAGTTCTTC. Translation: CASSVNEQFF.

Many counts were recorded for this clonotype. The V gene is TRBV27, the J gene TRBJ1-1; D may be TRBD1 (5 bases). The ends were cut back, 5 bases at V and 1 base at J, with 8 bases in the middle. The CDR3 extends over 13 amino acids. Germline CDR1 and CDR2: MNHEY and SMNVEV (reference sequence). DNA for the CDR3: TGTGCCAGCAGTCCTCAGGGGAACACTGAAGCTTTCTTT. This gives the protein CASSPQGNTEAFF.

Many counts were recorded for this clonotype. The chain joins TRBV4-1 to TRBJ1-6; 9 nucleotides align to TRBD1. CDR1 and CDR2 from the germline V gene are MGHRA and YSYEKL. CDR3 size: 15 residues. J gave up 10 bases and V 0 bases, and 4 bases lay outside the gene matches. CDR3: CASSQEATGGSPLHF. The CDR3 bases are TGCGCCAGCAGCCAAGAAGCGACAGGGGGGTCACCCCTCCACTTT.

At least ten counts were recorded for this clonotype. The rearrangement uses TRBV28 and TRBJ2-7; 7 bases fit TRBD1. The CDR3 covers 13 residues. Germline trimming cut 6 bases from V and 2 bases from J; bases unmatched to any gene: 4. Germline CDR1 reads MDHEN; CDR2 reads SYDVKM. DNA for the CDR3: TGTGCCAGCAGCGCCGGGACAGCCTACGAGCAGTACTTC. Translating it yields CASSAGTAYEQYF.

This clonotype is medium-sized by share. J is TRBJ2-7 and V is TRBV29-1; D is perhaps TRBD1 or TRBD2 (5 bases each). The CDR3 loop spans 16 amino acids. CDR1 is SQVTM, CDR2 ANQGSEA, per germline. Between the trimmed V and J ends, which lost 5 bases and 1 base, there was a span of 21 bases. The CDR3 DNA reads as TGCAGCGTTTGGGACCCTAAAGTGATGGTGTCCTACGAGCAGTACGTC. Residues: CSVWDPKVMVSYEQYV.

This clonotype was seen only a few times. The chain combines TRBV5-1 with TRBJ1-2; 7 bases are a match to TRBD1. With V trimmed by 3 bases and J by 1 base, 6 bases remained unmatched. The germline V gene has CDR1 SGHRS and CDR2 YFSETQ. The CDR3 consists of 15 residues. This CDR3 is CASSSTGTDNYGYTF. Written as DNA, the CDR3 is TGCGCCAGCAGCTCGACCGGGACAGATAACTATGGCTACACCTTC. The full variable domain, its missing parts supplied by reference TRBV5-1 and TRBJ1-2, is KAGVTQTPRYLIKTRGQQVTLSCSPISGHRSVSWYQQTPGQGLQFLFEYFSETQRNKGNFPGRFSGRQFSNSRSEMNVSTLELGDSALYLCASSSTGTDNYGYTFGSGTRLTVV.

The chain has TRBV29-1 and TRBJ1-6; D may be TRBD1 (5 bases). Germline V gene lookup returns CDR1 SQVTM and CDR2 ANQGSEA. There are 13 residues in the CDR3. Trimming took off 0 bases at V and 7 bases at J, with 7 bases between the two ends. In DNA form, the CDR3 reads TGCAGCGTTGAAGAGACAGTAAATTCACCCCTCCACTTT. Translation: CSVEETVNSPLHF.

This clonotype was counted at least ten times. The rearrangement uses TRBV7-3 and TRBJ1-1; D is unresolved. V shed 6 bases and J shed 0 bases, with 11 bases lying between them. The CDR3 loop spans 14 amino acids. Germline loops: CDR1 SGHTA, CDR2 FQGTGA. CDR3 protein: CASRGGNMNTEAFF. The CDR3 nucleotides read TGTGCCAGCAGGGGCGGAAATATGAACACTGAAGCTTTCTTT.

This clonotype was counted ten times or more. The rearrangement links TRBV28 to TRBJ2-5; D may be TRBD2 (6 bases). The CDR3 is 17 amino acids. V lost 4 bases and J lost 5, with 23 bases in between. The V gene's germline CDR1 is MDHEN and CDR2 SYDVKM. In nucleotides, the CDR3 is TGTGCCAGCAGTTCCTCCGGGACTGAAAGGAAGGTTGAGACCCAGTACTTC. Protein sequence: CASSSSGTERKVETQYF.

There are many counts of this clonotype. V is TRBV2 and J is TRBJ2-3; no clear D. CDR3 length: 13 amino acids. CDR1 and CDR2 from the germline V gene are SNHLY and FYNNEI. V lost 8 bases, J lost 2 bases, and 11 bases lay in between. CDR3 in amino acids: CASDPDFTDTQYF. The CDR3 region has the DNA TGTGCCAGCGACCCCGACTTCACAGATACGCAGTATTTT.

This clonotype has just a few counts. CDR3 residues: CASSFLNYGYTF. The CDR3 nucleotides are TGTGCCAGCAGTTTCCTTAACTATGGCTACACCTTC. The chain links TRBV12-3 or TRBV12-4 to TRBJ1-2, with no clear D. The V end was cut by 3 bases, the J end by 1 base, with 3 bases between. The CDR3 consists of 12 residues.

This clonotype appeared many times. V usage is TRBV5-1 and J usage is TRBJ1-1; perhaps TRBD1 as D (6 bases). This CDR3 region has 16 residues. Trimming removed 2 bases from V and 0 bases from J, with 14 bases in between. The germline V gene encodes CDR1 SGHRS and CDR2 YFSETQ. The CDR3 is CASSLNVQGLNTEAFF. Here the CDR3 DNA reads TGCGCCAGCAGCTTAAACGTACAGGGCTTGAACACTGAAGCTTTCTTT.

There are many counts of this clonotype. The chain links TRBV12-3 or TRBV12-4 to TRBJ1-3; 9 bases match TRBD1. With V trimmed by 6 bases and J by 4 bases, 10 bases remained unmatched. This CDR3 has 16 residues. CDR3 sequence (DNA): TGTGCCAGCAGGGACGGGACAGGGTATACAGGAAACACCATATATTTT. Translated, it gives CASRDGTGYTGNTIYF.

This clonotype showed up many times. The rearrangement joins TRBV5-1 to TRBJ2-1; D remains unclear. The CDR3 spans 11 residues. Germline assignment: CDR1 SGHRS and CDR2 YFSETQ. Between the trimmed V and J ends, which lost 7 bases and 7 bases, there was a span of 9 bases. The CDR3 DNA reads TGCGCCAGCTTGGGTCGGAATGAGCAGTTCTTC. The encoded protein is CASLGRNEQFF.

Ten or more counts support this clonotype. The chain carries TRBV2 and TRBJ2-3; 7 nucleotides match TRBD2. The germline gives CDR1 SNHLY, CDR2 FYNNEI. Losses at the gene ends were 5 bases for V and 4 bases for J; bases not matched to a gene: 6. The CDR3 totals 14 residues. The CDR3 DNA is TGTGCCAGCAGTAGTAGCGGGTCGGCAGATACGCAGTATTTT. Its translation: CASSSSGSADTQYF.